This T cell receptor (beta chain) appears in the sequencing data of a study of T cells in Graves' hyperthyroidism and ophthalmopathy. General observations from the study: Among thyroid clonotypes expanded above 0.001, most also appeared in blood.

In this sample, this clonotype turned up many times. Its antigen remains unidentified. From RNA transcripts, TCR beta CDR3 regions were amplified. The HTBI set primed first-round TCR CDR3 RT-PCR. From the multiplex PCR reads, TCRdb called clonotypes with MiXCR, one entry per CDR3 protein. The sample records roughly 700,000 distinct CDR3 sequences, approximately 15% being singletons. What was sequenced was blood. The clonotype was recovered from a man aged 45 to 65 with Graves' hyperthyroidism.

The CDR3: CASSPGGGGTEAFF. The CDR3 DNA reads as TGTGCCAGCAGCCCTGGAGGGGGGGGAACTGAAGCTTTCTTT. V gene TRBV7-9 combines with J gene TRBJ1-1, with D perhaps TRBD1 (6 bases). Germline V gene data show CDR1 as SEHNR and CDR2 as FQNEAQ (reference sequence). V lost 5 bases and J 5 bases, leaving 15 bases between the germline ends. The length of the CDR3 is 14 residues. Full variable domain (remainder filled in from reference TRBV7-9 and TRBJ1-1): DTGVSQNPRHKITKRGQNVTFRCDPISEHNRLYWYRQTLGQGPEFLTYFQNEAQLEKSRLLSDRFSAERPKGSFSTLEIQRTEQGDSAMYLCASSPGGGGTEAFFGQGTRLTVV.